The clone carrying this T cell receptor (beta chain) was observed a few times. Between the trimmed V and J ends, which lost 4 bases and 4 bases, there was a span of 14 bases. The CDR3 is 15 residues long. From germline, CDR1 is SGHTA and CDR2 FQGTGA. Using RNA template, CDR3s of TCR alpha and beta were amplified with iRepertoire arm-PCR. TCRdb used MiXCR to reprocess the multiplex PCR reads, holding one entry per CDR3 protein. The sample records about 130,000 distinct CDR3 sequences, approximately 26% being singletons. This sample was included in a study of glioma-infiltrating T cells. Source material: glioma tissue, nonneoplastic brain tissue, or PBMCs (not recorded which). The rearrangement links TRBV7-3 to TRBJ1-3, with a weak D call TRBD1 (5 bases). The receptor was derived from a human donor with low-grade glioma or glioblastoma, undergoing nonglioma brain surgery, or in good health (not recorded which). As DNA, the CDR3 is TGTGCCAGCAGCTCCGATGGGGCAGGAGGAAACACCATATATTTT. It specifies CASSSDGAGGNTIYF. Supplemented by reference TRBV7-3 and TRBJ1-3, the full variable domain reads GAGVSQTPSNKVTEKGKYVELRCDPISGHTALYWYRQSLGQGPEFLIYFQGTGAADDSGLPNDRFFAVRPEGSVSTLKIQRTERGDSAVYLCASSSDGAGGNTIYFGEGSWLTVV.